This TCR beta chain was documented in a study of blood T cells in healthy people across ages. Study background: Per every two T cells, about one barcoded beta molecule was captured by template switching.

Aged about 6 to 95, donors were systemically healthy Caucasians from Russia. The CDR3 runs to 16 residues. J gave up 5 bases and V 3 bases, and 11 bases lay outside the gene matches. CDR1 and CDR2 from the germline V gene are SGHAT and FQNNGV. For this clonotype: The antigen is undetermined.

The second PCR ran about 6 to 12 cycles with a sample-barcoded 5' primer and J-beta primers. Every cDNA molecule carried a tag from a template-switch adaptor bearing 12 random nucleotides. MiXCR, run by TCRdb on the 5' RACE reads, gives a single entry per CDR3 protein. This repertoire shows 1.5 million or so distinct CDR3 sequences, about 45% found once; its top ten account for roughly 3.7%. Whole-study results and caveats: Estimates of diversity drawn from one million T cells were considered underestimates.

Sequencing used blood. This sequence joins TRBV11-2 and TRBJ2-5, with TRBD1 identical over 8 bases. The sequence came from a woman aged 18-30 years in good health. The CDR3 coding sequence is TGTGCCAGCAGCTTGGTAGGACAGGGACCAGGGGAGACCCAGTACTTC. Its protein product is CASSLVGQGPGETQYF. The entire variable domain, with the rest obtained from reference TRBV11-2 and TRBJ2-5, is as follows: EAGVAQSPRYKIIEKRQSVAFWCNPISGHATLYWYQQILGQGPKLLIQFQNNGVVDDSQLPKDRFSAERLKGVDSTLKIQPAKLEDSAVYLCASSLVGQGPGETQYFGPGTRLLVL.